Below, 4 T cell receptor beta chains from the same sample are listed, as sequenced in a study of identical twins. From the 5' RACE reads, TCRdb called clonotypes with MiXCR, one entry per CDR3 protein. Of roughly 700,000 distinct CDR3 sequences in the sample, more than 6.5% are singletons; the top ten hold roughly 0.97%. The data were also submitted as part of a second study, on yellow fever vaccine responses in identical twins.

Sequencing was performed on PBMCs. Receptors originate from a woman between 18 and 29 years old in good health.

The V call is TRBV12-3 or TRBV12-4, the J call TRBJ2-5; TRBD2 agrees at 8 bases. There are 15 residues in the CDR3. V shed 7 bases and J 2 bases; nucleotides not matched to a gene: 9. CDR3 region: CASTPGGGGQETQYF. Here the CDR3 DNA reads TGTGCCAGCACCCCGGGAGGGGGAGGTCAAGAGACCCAGTACTTC.

This clonotype was seen at least ten times. An end of the junction differs from the germline gene, which may be a read error. V usage is TRBV7-2 and J usage is TRBJ2-5; no clear D. The V gene's germline CDR1 is SGHTA and CDR2 FQGNSA. CDR3 length equals 12 residues. CDR3 bases: TGCGCCAGCAGCTCGGGCCAAGAGACCCAGTACTTC. This encodes CASSSGQETQYF.

This chain joins TRBV3-1 and TRBJ1-3, with unresolved D. CDR3 size: 18 residues. The V gene's germline CDR1 is LGHDT and CDR2 YNNKEL (reference sequence). Trimming left V 0 bases short and J 3 bases short, with 18 bases between. For the CDR3, the DNA is TGTGCCAGCAGCCAAGATCGCGTCCTCCGTTCGATTGGAAACACCATATATTTT. Translating gives CASSQDRVLRSIGNTIYF.

The chain carries TRBV6-4 and TRBJ2-3; D ambiguous. V was cut by 3 bases and J by 1 base, with 8 bases left in between. Germline V gene lookup returns CDR1 MRHNA and CDR2 SNTAGT. The CDR3 sequence is 14 residues long. DNA of the CDR3: TGTGCCAGCAGTGAACGTCCGGGCACAGATACGCAGTATTTT. Protein product: CASSERPGTDTQYF.